The 11 T cell receptor beta chains listed next were all sequenced from one sample in a study of T cell changes during pregnancy in multiple sclerosis. Some clones are missing from TCRdb's copy, which holds only in-frame ones; the method was immunoSEQ multiplex PCR. The repertoire holds fewer than 55,000 clones, with about 88% as singletons. The sequenced sample was CD8+ T cells from peripheral blood mononuclear cells, obtained after pregnancy. The receptors here all came from a female donor in good health, enrolled as a control in a pregnancy study.

V gene TRBV7-8 combines with J gene TRBJ1-2; 10 bases match TRBD1. Trimming cost V 5 bases and J 6 bases; bases outside gene matches: 12. The germline CDR1 and CDR2 sequences are SGHVS and FQNEAQ. The CDR3 has 16 residues. As DNA, the CDR3 is TGTGCCAGCAGCCCCGAGAGTTGGACAGGGGGGAATGGCTACACCTTC. It translates to CASSPESWTGGNGYTF.

The V gene is TRBV2, the J gene TRBJ1-1, with D tentatively TRBD1 (6 bases). CDR1 is SNHLY and CDR2 is FYNNEI in the germline V gene. The CDR3 extends over 16 amino acids. The V gene lost 4 bases and the J gene lost 6 bases, with 21 bases spanning the gap. The CDR3 protein is CASSGGLDRRGAEAFF. CDR3 bases: TGTGCCAGCAGTGGGGGGTTGGACAGACGGGGGGCTGAAGCTTTCTTT.

The CDR3, as DNA: TGTGCCAGCAGTTTAGGGGCGGGACCCCAAGCTTTCTTT. This codes for CASSLGAGPQAFF. J is TRBJ1-1 and V is TRBV27, with a weak D call TRBD1 (5 bases). Trimming took 2 bases from V and 9 from J, leaving 13 bases between them. The CDR3 sequence is 13 residues long. CDR1 is MNHEY, CDR2 SMNVEV, per germline (reference sequence).

The chain employs TRBV10-3 and TRBJ1-5; D may be TRBD1 (6 bases). The CDR3 spans 18 residues. V was trimmed by 3 bases and J by 3 bases, leaving 21 bases between them. In germline, CDR1 is ENHRY, CDR2 SYGVKD. The CDR3: CAISDGQRTVSTNQPQHF. The CDR3, as DNA: TGTGCCATCAGTGATGGGCAGAGGACAGTATCTACCAATCAGCCCCAGCATTTT.

Comments on this clone: Other DNA sequences within the sample encode an identical CDR3. The chain is built from TRBV7-2 and TRBJ2-3; 14 positions agree with TRBD2. The CDR3 consists of 15 residues. The germline gives CDR1 SGHTA, CDR2 FQGNSA. V was pared by 3 bases and J by 4 bases, with 0 bases of the junction left unmatched. As DNA, the CDR3 is TGTGCCAGCAGCTTGACTAGCGGGGGGGCAGATACGCAGTATTTT. It codes for CASSLTSGGADTQYF.

This chain connects TRBV6-5 to TRBJ2-1; TRBD1 agrees at 9 bases. The CDR3 length is 12 residues. The V and J ends lost 7 bases and 14 bases, in that order; junction bases with no gene match: 9. Germline V gives CDR1 MNHEY, CDR2 SVGAGI. The CDR3 nucleotides are TGTGCCAGCAAGACAGGGGGACAATTGGAGTTCTTC. Protein sequence: CASKTGGQLEFF.

The chain is built from TRBV4-3 and TRBJ1-1; TRBD1 aligns across 9 bases. The CDR3 sequence is 18 residues long. J was trimmed by 0 bases and V by 4 bases; bases with no gene match: 12. Germline CDR1 and CDR2: LGHNA and YSLEER. In DNA, the CDR3 is TGCGCCAGCAGCCCCGGACAGGGGTTTCCCTACATGAACACTGAAGCTTTCTTT. Protein: CASSPGQGFPYMNTEAFF.

V and J are TRBV27 and TRBJ2-1, with D perhaps matching TRBD2 (7 bases). The CDR3 contains 14 residues. V was clipped by 8 bases and J by 5 bases, with 16 bases between them. The germline V gene encodes CDR1 MNHEY and CDR2 SMNVEV (reference sequence). The CDR3 loop is CASGWRGPNNEQFF. The CDR3 DNA is TGTGCCAGCGGATGGCGGGGGCCTAACAATGAGCAGTTCTTC.

The CDR3 region has the DNA TGTGCCAGCAGTCTGGAGCGGGGGGGTAATTATGAGCAGTTCTTC. Protein product: CASSLERGGNYEQFF. This sequence joins TRBV28 and TRBJ2-1, with 10 nucleotides matching TRBD2. The germline V gene has CDR1 MDHEN and CDR2 SYDVKM. V lost 5 bases, J lost 8 bases, and 9 bases stayed unmatched. The CDR3 loop spans 15 amino acids.

The V call is TRBV28, the J call TRBJ2-7; 7 bases align to TRBD1. Germline V gene sequence: CDR1 MDHEN, CDR2 SYDVKM. The CDR3 has 15 residues. J lost 3 bases, V lost 0 bases, and 5 bases had no gene match. This chain's CDR3 is CASSLWDRPFYEQYF. For the CDR3, the DNA is TGTGCCAGCAGTTTATGGGACAGGCCCTTCTACGAGCAGTACTTC.

This clone came up a few times. The rearrangement uses TRBV9 and TRBJ1-1; D ambiguous. Trimming removed 0 bases at V and 7 bases at J, with 7 bases between. This CDR3 has 12 residues. Germline V gene sequence: CDR1 SGDLS, CDR2 YYNGEE. The CDR3 protein is CASSVASGEAFF. The CDR3 DNA follows: TGTGCCAGCAGCGTAGCTAGTGGTGAAGCTTTCTTT.